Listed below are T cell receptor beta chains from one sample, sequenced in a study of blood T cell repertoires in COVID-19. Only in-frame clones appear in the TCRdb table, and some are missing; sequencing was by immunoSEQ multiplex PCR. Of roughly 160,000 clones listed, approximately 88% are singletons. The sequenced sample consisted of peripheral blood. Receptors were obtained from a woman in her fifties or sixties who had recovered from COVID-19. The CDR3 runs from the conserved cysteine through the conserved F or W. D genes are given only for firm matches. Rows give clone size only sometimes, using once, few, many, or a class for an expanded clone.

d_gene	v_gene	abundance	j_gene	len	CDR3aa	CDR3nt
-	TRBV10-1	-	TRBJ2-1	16	CASSPVSDQTYNEQFF	TGCGCCAGCAGTCCAGTCAGCGACCAAACCTACAATGAGCAGTTCTTC
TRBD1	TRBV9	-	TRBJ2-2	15	CASSARQGGTGELFF	TGTGCCAGCAGCGCTCGACAGGGTGGTACCGGGGAGCTGTTTTTT
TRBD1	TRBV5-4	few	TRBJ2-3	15	CASRLTGGWPDTQYF	TGTGCCAGCAGGTTGACAGGGGGATGGCCAGATACGCAGTATTTT
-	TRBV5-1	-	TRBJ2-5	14	CASSLLGGQETQYF	TGCGCCAGCAGCTTGCTGGGAGGCCAAGAGACCCAGTACTTC
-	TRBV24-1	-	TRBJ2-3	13	CATSDPSTDTQYF	TGTGCCACCAGTGACCCAAGCACAGATACGCAGTATTTT
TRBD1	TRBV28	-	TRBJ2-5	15	CASTSWDRDGETQYF	TGTGCCAGCACCTCGTGGGACAGGGACGGGGAGACCCAGTACTTC
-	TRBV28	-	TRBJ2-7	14	CASSFPEQAYEQYF	TGTGCCAGCAGTTTCCCTGAACAGGCCTACGAGCAGTACTTC
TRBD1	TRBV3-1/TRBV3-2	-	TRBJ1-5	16	CASSFGTGASNQPQHF	TGTGCCAGCAGTTTCGGGACAGGGGCTAGCAATCAGCCCCAGCATTTT
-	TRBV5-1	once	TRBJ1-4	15	CASSPGSGGGEKLFF	TGCGCCAGCAGCCCTGGGTCGGGGGGCGGTGAAAAACTGTTTTTT
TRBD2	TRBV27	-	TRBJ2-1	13	CASSSIAGLEQFF	TGTGCCAGCAGTTCCATAGCGGGGTTGGAGCAGTTCTTC
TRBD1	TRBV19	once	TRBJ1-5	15	CASSTTGGVNQPQHF	TGTGCCAGTAGTACGACAGGGGGCGTCAATCAGCCCCAGCATTTT
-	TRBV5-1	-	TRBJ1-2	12	CASSLGIYGYTF	TGCGCCAGCAGCCTAGGCATCTATGGCTACACCTTC
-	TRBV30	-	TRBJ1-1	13	CAWSVAGGTEAFF	TGTGCCTGGAGTGTTGCGGGAGGAACTGAAGCTTTCTTT
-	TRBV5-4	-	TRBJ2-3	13	CASSEGGTDTQYF	TGTGCCAGCAGCGAGGGGGGCACAGATACGCAGTATTTT